This T cell receptor beta chain was identified during a study of OX40 agonist ivuxolimab in advanced cancers. As for the study in general: Ivuxolimab, an agonist antibody against OX40 (CD134), was given to patients. Among those treated, three patients had partial responses, one with hepatocellular carcinoma and two with cutaneous melanoma.

The CDR3 length is 14 residues. Germline V CDR1 and CDR2: SGHRS, YFSETQ. V gave up 7 bases and J gave up 7 bases, with 18 bases separating them. The data were produced by immunoSEQ multiplex PCR, yet TCRdb's version contains in-frame clones alone and is incomplete. The data contain tens of thousands of clones, 92% of them singletons. This receptor was identified in an adult with an advanced solid tumor such as melanoma, head and neck, liver or kidney cancer. The rearrangement joins TRBV5-1 to TRBJ2-1; weak D call: TRBD2 (6 bases). The sample was CD4+ or CD8+ T cells sorted from blood, taken in a trial of the OX40 agonist ivuxolimab. CDR3 DNA sequence: TGCGCCAGCCTCCGGGACTTAGGCGTGAATGAGCAGTTCTTC. Protein product: CASLRDLGVNEQFF.